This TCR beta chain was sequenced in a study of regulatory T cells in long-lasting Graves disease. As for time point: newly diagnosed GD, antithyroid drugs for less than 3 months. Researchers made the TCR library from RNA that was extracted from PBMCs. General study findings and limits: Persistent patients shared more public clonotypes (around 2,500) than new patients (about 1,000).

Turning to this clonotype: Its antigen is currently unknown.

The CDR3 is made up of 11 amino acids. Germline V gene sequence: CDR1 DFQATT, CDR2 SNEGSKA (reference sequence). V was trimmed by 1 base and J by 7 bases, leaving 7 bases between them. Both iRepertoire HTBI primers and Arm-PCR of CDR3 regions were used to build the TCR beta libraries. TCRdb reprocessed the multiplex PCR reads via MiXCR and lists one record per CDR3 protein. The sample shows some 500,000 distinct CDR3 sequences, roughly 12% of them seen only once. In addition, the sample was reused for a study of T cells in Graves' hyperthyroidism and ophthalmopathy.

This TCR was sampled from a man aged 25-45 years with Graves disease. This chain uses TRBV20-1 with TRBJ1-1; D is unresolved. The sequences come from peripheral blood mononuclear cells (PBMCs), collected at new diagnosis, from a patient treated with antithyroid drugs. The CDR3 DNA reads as TGCAGTGCTAGAGGTCGGGGTGAAGCTTTCTTT. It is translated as CSARGRGEAFF.